Detailed here is one TCR beta chain. With a J-beta primer mix and a sample-barcoded 5' primer, a second PCR ran about 6 to 11 cycles. TCRdb re-analysed the 5' RACE reads in MiXCR, keeping a single row per CDR3 protein. The sample yields approximately 780,000 distinct CDR3 sequences, around 25% seen once. The data belong to a study of blood T cells in healthy people across ages. This CDR3 spans 15 amino acids. Trimming pared 3 bases from V and 4 bases from J, leaving 12 bases between. CDR1 is KGHDR, CDR2 SFDVKD, per germline. These data were likewise used in another study, on T cells of mothers and their children. In that study: The donor cohort consisted of a few healthy Caucasian mothers and their six children. The cDNA synthesis received all extracted RNA, at around 1.6 ug per 15 ul.

The V call is TRBV24-1, the J call TRBJ2-1; D possibly matches TRBD1 or TRBD2 (5 bases each). The clonotype originates from a boy under 18 in good health. The sequencing sample was made of blood. Here the CDR3 reads CATSDPGRGYNEQFF. For the CDR3, the DNA is TGTGCCACCAGTGATCCGGGACGCGGATACAATGAGCAGTTCTTC.